The source of this TCR beta chain is a study of shared clonotypes between healthy human individuals. On the study more broadly: Donors had three CD4 naive, three CD4 memory, two CD8 naive and one CD8 memory plate apiece. Overall study results and limits: The four-donor shared clonotypes exceeded non-shared clonotypes in generation probability, with non-shared ones scoring lower. Memory subsets had estimated richness that was generally smaller than that of naive subsets.

Concerning this clone itself: As yet, its antigen is unknown.

TCRdb's table, derived via immunoSEQ multiplex PCR, lists solely in-frame clones and lacks some. The sample carries about 2 million clones, roughly 94% recorded once. This clonotype originated in a man aged 18 to 29 in good health. Sequenced input: naive CD4+ T cells sorted from blood. Subset given: CD45RA+ positively selected.

This CDR3 reads CASSVNSGANVLTF. The CDR3 coding sequence is TGTGCCAGCAGCGTTAACTCTGGGGCCAACGTCCTGACTTTC. The chain links TRBV6-1 to TRBJ2-6; D ambiguous. CDR1 and CDR2 (germline): MNHNS, SASEGT. V lost 6 bases to trimming and J lost 0 bases, with 6 bases between them. The CDR3 totals 14 residues.